The next 28 T cell receptor beta chains were all read from a single sample in a study of blood T cell repertoires in COVID-19. Produced via immunoSEQ multiplex PCR; TCRdb's table is partial and in-frame only. Altogether 500,000 to 600,000 clones are present, approximately 91% being singletons, with the ten largest covering less than 9.5%. Material: peripheral blood. These receptors were obtained from a woman aged 45-59 years with COVID-19, enrolled during active disease.

The rearrangement joins TRBV6-5 to TRBJ2-7; TRBD2 aligns across 10 bases. After removal of 0 bases from V and 3 bases from J, the junction contained 2 bases not matched to a gene. Per the germline V gene, CDR1 is MNHEY and CDR2 is SVGAGI. This CDR3 has 15 amino acids. CDR3 DNA sequence: TGTGCCAGCAGTTACTCCATAGCGGGGGGCTACGAGCAGTACTTC. Residues: CASSYSIAGGYEQYF.

This rearrangement joins TRBV19 to TRBJ1-2; weak D call: TRBD1 (6 bases). The CDR3 is made up of 13 amino acids. The V end was cut by 5 bases, the J end by 2 bases, with 9 bases between. From germline, CDR1 is LNHDA and CDR2 SQIVND (reference sequence). CDR3: CASSPQGNYGYTF. The DNA of the CDR3 is TGTGCCAGTAGTCCCCAGGGGAACTATGGCTACACCTTC.

This chain connects TRBV25-1 to TRBJ1-4, with 9 bases identical to TRBD1. Trimming cost V 2 bases and J 8 bases; bases outside gene matches: 6. In germline, CDR1 is MGHDK, CDR2 SYGVNS. CDR3 length equals 15 residues. The CDR3 sequence: CASSEGWGTGEKLFF. CDR3 in DNA: TGTGCCAGCAGTGAAGGGTGGGGGACAGGGGAAAAACTGTTTTTT.

The rearrangement joins TRBV11-2 to TRBJ1-2; 8 bases are shared with TRBD1. V lost 4 bases, J lost 2 bases, and 6 bases stayed unmatched. This CDR3 is built from 15 residues. The germline V gene has CDR1 SGHAT and CDR2 FQNNGV. CDR3 protein: CASSSGQGRNYGYTF. DNA of the CDR3: TGTGCCAGCAGCTCCGGACAGGGAAGGAACTATGGCTACACCTTC.

V and J are TRBV25-1 and TRBJ2-1; no reliable D call. CDR3 size: 14 residues. V lost 7 bases to trimming and J lost 6 bases, with 16 bases between them. Germline loops: CDR1 MGHDK, CDR2 SYGVNS. The CDR3 DNA is TGTGCCAGCATGGGCCTTCTCACGTCCAATGAGCAGTTCTTC. This translates into CASMGLLTSNEQFF.

The chain employs TRBV2 and TRBJ1-1; the D gene is possibly TRBD1 (5 bases). CDR3 length: 13 residues. The germline gives CDR1 SNHLY, CDR2 FYNNEI. The V end lost 6 bases, the J end lost 10 bases, and 18 bases lay between the germline ends. The CDR3 spells CASRMGHPRGAFF. For the CDR3, the DNA is TGTGCCAGCAGGATGGGGCACCCAAGGGGAGCTTTCTTT.

The CDR3 DNA is TGTGCCAGTAGTATGGGGGCAGGGGCCGAACTTTATGGCTACACCTTC. Translating it yields CASSMGAGAELYGYTF. V is TRBV19 and J is TRBJ1-2, with D possibly matching TRBD1 (6 bases). Germline CDR1 is LNHDA and CDR2 is SQIVND (reference sequence). Trimming removed 3 bases at V and 5 bases at J, with 19 bases between. CDR3 length equals 16 residues. Together with reference TRBV19 and TRBJ1-2, the CDR3 gives the full variable domain: DGGITQSPKYLFRKEGQNVTLSCEQNLNHDAMYWYRQDPGQGLRLIYYSQIVNDFQKGDIAEGYSVSREKKESFPLTVTSAQKNPTAFYLCASSMGAGAELYGYTFGSGTRLTVV.

The rearrangement links TRBV11-1 to TRBJ2-3; TRBD1 aligns across 11 bases. Germline V gene data show CDR1 as SGHAT and CDR2 as FQDESV (reference sequence). This CDR3 spans 16 amino acids. Unmatched junction bases numbered 7, after V lost 5 bases and J lost 3 bases. The CDR3 protein is CASSPRTGGETDTQYF. The CDR3 DNA follows: TGTGCCAGCAGCCCCCGGACAGGGGGCGAGACAGATACGCAGTATTTT.

The chain recombines TRBV7-9 with TRBJ1-1; D is unresolved. The V end lost 5 bases, the J end lost 10 bases, and 11 bases lay between the germline ends. This CDR3 spans 11 amino acids. Per the germline V gene, CDR1 is SEHNR and CDR2 is FQNEAQ (reference sequence). CDR3 sequence: CASSAGLGAFF. The CDR3 DNA reads TGTGCCAGCAGCGCGGGCCTTGGAGCTTTCTTT.

The chain couples TRBV7-6 to TRBJ2-7; no reliable D call. Germline V CDR1 and CDR2: SGHVS, FNYEAQ. This CDR3 is built from 13 residues. V gave up 3 bases and J gave up 0 bases, with 6 bases separating them. Written as DNA, the CDR3 is TGTGCCAGCAGCTTGGCTGGCTCCTACGAGCAGTACTTC. The encoded protein is CASSLAGSYEQYF. The variable domain in full, completed from reference TRBV7-6 and TRBJ2-7, reads GAGVSQSPRYKVTKRGQDVALRCDPISGHVSLYWYRQALGQGPEFLTYFNYEAQQDKSGLPNDRFSAERPEGSISTLTIQRTEQRDSAMYRCASSLAGSYEQYFGPGTRLTVT.

The chain has TRBV15 and TRBJ1-2, with 8 bases identical to TRBD1. Germline lookup yields CDR1 LNHNV and CDR2 YYDKDF (reference sequence). V gave up 0 bases and J gave up 7 bases; unmatched junction bases: 7. The CDR3 totals 15 residues. CDR3: CATSRDPGGGFGYTF. CDR3 coding DNA: TGTGCCACCAGCAGAGATCCAGGGGGCGGGTTTGGCTACACCTTC. Combining the CDR3 with reference TRBV15 and TRBJ1-2 gives the whole variable domain DAMVIQNPRYQVTQFGKPVTLSCSQTLNHNVMYWYQQKSSQAPKLLFHYYDKDFNNEADTPDNFQSRRPNTSFCFLDIRSPGLGDTAMYLCATSRDPGGGFGYTFGSGTRLTVV.

The chain combines TRBV7-8 with TRBJ2-1; D remains unclear. V gave up 3 bases and J gave up 4 bases, with 10 bases separating them. The CDR3 extends over 14 amino acids. Germline V gene sequence: CDR1 SGHVS, CDR2 FQNEAQ. The CDR3 is CASSFPEPYNEQFF. CDR3 nucleotides: TGTGCCAGCAGCTTCCCGGAGCCTTACAATGAGCAGTTCTTC.

To note about this clone: The sample contains more than one DNA sequence encoding this CDR3. The V call is TRBV6-5, the J call TRBJ1-1; TRBD1 is a possible D gene (5 bases). V was clipped by 4 bases and J by 1 base, with 7 bases between them. Germline V lookup: CDR1 MNHEY, CDR2 SVGAGI. There are 13 residues in the CDR3. The CDR3 nucleotides read TGTGCCAGCAGTTCGACAGAGAACACTGAAGCTTTCTTT. The encoded protein is CASSSTENTEAFF.

The chain couples TRBV9 to TRBJ1-1; no definite D call. The germline gives CDR1 SGDLS, CDR2 YYNGEE. The CDR3 sequence is 13 residues long. V lost 4 bases to trimming and J lost 1 base, with 8 bases between them. The CDR3 bases are TGTGCCAGCAGCCTGGGCAGGAACACTGAAGCTTTCTTT. Encoded protein: CASSLGRNTEAFF.

V gene TRBV18 combines with J gene TRBJ2-1, with 7 bases aligning to TRBD1. Germline V CDR1 and CDR2: KGHSH, LQKENI. With V trimmed by 4 bases and J by 6 bases, 3 bases remained unmatched. The CDR3 contains 13 residues. CDR3 protein: CASSHRTGNEQFF. In DNA, the CDR3 is TGTGCCAGCTCACACAGGACAGGCAATGAGCAGTTCTTC.

The chain links TRBV10-3 to TRBJ1-1; the D gene is possibly TRBD1 (6 bases). This CDR3 contains 15 residues. CDR1 is ENHRY, CDR2 SYGVKD, per germline. Trimming left V 10 bases short and J 3 bases short, with 21 bases between. In DNA, the CDR3 is TGTGCCACCGGTTCGCCTCAGGGGAAAGACACTGAAGCTTTCTTT. This encodes CATGSPQGKDTEAFF.

Of note for this clone: At the DNA level, this CDR3 is encoded by other sequences in the same sample as well. The rearrangement uses TRBV12-3 or TRBV12-4 and TRBJ2-1; D is undetermined. This CDR3 spans 12 amino acids. V was clipped by 3 bases and J by 6 bases, with 6 bases between them. CDR3 bases: TGTGCCAGCAGTTTTGCAGGCAATGAGCAGTTCTTC. Translating gives CASSFAGNEQFF.

The chain links TRBV5-4 to TRBJ1-2; D may be TRBD1 (6 bases). Germline V gene lookup returns CDR1 SGHNT and CDR2 YYREEE (reference sequence). The CDR3 spans 13 residues. The V end was cut by 6 bases, the J end by 7 bases, with 16 bases between. The CDR3 is CASIRSGDGGYTF. For the CDR3, the DNA is TGTGCCAGCATCCGATCAGGGGACGGTGGCTACACCTTC.

The CDR3 protein is CASSLITGGFLYEQYF. As DNA, the CDR3 is TGTGCCAGCAGCTTGATTACGGGGGGCTTTCTATACGAGCAGTACTTC. The V and J genes are TRBV5-6 and TRBJ2-7; D possibly corresponds to TRBD2 (7 bases). V gave up 1 base and J gave up 4 bases, with 18 bases separating them. The CDR3 covers 16 residues. The germline V gene encodes CDR1 SGHDT and CDR2 YYEEEE.

This chain uses TRBV5-1 with TRBJ2-2, with D hard to call. The CDR3 runs 15 residues. Germline values: CDR1 SGHRS, CDR2 YFSETQ. V lost 6 bases, J lost 2 bases, and 14 bases lay in between. The CDR3 sequence is CASNENSYNTGELFF. The CDR3, as DNA: TGCGCCAGCAACGAGAATTCCTACAACACCGGGGAGCTGTTTTTT. The full variable domain, its missing parts supplied by reference TRBV5-1 and TRBJ2-2, is KAGVTQTPRYLIKTRGQQVTLSCSPISGHRSVSWYQQTPGQGLQFLFEYFSETQRNKGNFPGRFSGRQFSNSRSEMNVSTLELGDSALYLCASNENSYNTGELFFGEGSRLTVL.

The chain employs TRBV19 and TRBJ2-7; 15 bases align to TRBD2. The germline V gene has CDR1 LNHDA and CDR2 SQIVND (reference sequence). V trimming: 4 bases; J trimming: 4 bases; junction bases outside the gene matches: 5. This CDR3 is built from 16 residues. The CDR3 DNA sequence: TGTGCCAGTAGTACGCAAGGGACTAGCGGGGGGTACGAGCAGTACTTC. Translating it yields CASSTQGTSGGYEQYF.

This clone came up a few times. The J gene is TRBJ1-1, the V gene TRBV19; D remains ambiguous. The CDR3 runs 13 residues. Per germline, CDR1 LNHDA and CDR2 SQIVND (reference sequence). Trimming stripped 3 bases from V and 1 base from J, with 6 bases between. Here the CDR3 DNA reads TGTGCCAGTAGTATTAACGGGAACACTGAAGCTTTCTTT. As protein: CASSINGNTEAFF.

For the CDR3, the DNA is TGTGCCAGCAGCCACCGGGGGGCGACTTACAATGAGCAGTTCTTC. It is translated as CASSHRGATYNEQFF. The rearrangement joins TRBV7-3 to TRBJ2-1, with D maybe TRBD2 (7 bases). The CDR3 runs 15 residues. V dropped 5 bases and J dropped 4 bases, with 15 bases sitting between them. From germline, CDR1 is SGHTA and CDR2 FQGTGA.

The chain links TRBV5-1 to TRBJ1-2, with 7 nucleotides matching TRBD1. Germline CDR1 reads SGHRS; CDR2 reads YFSETQ. Germline trimming cut 1 base from V and 4 bases from J; bases unmatched to any gene: 13. CDR3 length equals 17 residues. The CDR3 protein is CASSLRQTGDGGYGYTF. The CDR3 coding sequence is TGCGCCAGCAGCTTGAGGCAAACAGGGGACGGCGGCTATGGCTACACCTTC.

The gene calls are TRBV4-2 and TRBJ2-7; 7 bases are a match to TRBD1. After removal of 4 bases from V and 4 bases from J, the junction contained 4 bases not matched to a gene. Per germline, CDR1 LGHNA and CDR2 YNFKEQ. The CDR3 loop spans 13 amino acids. CDR3 residues: CASSLGTAYEQYF. The DNA of the CDR3 is TGTGCCAGCAGCCTCGGGACAGCATACGAGCAGTACTTC.

This clone was observed once. The rearrangement uses TRBV10-1 and TRBJ2-1; D uncertain. The length of the CDR3 is 14 residues. V was pared by 0 bases and J by 2 bases, with 5 bases between. In germline, CDR1 is WNHNN, CDR2 SYGVQD (reference sequence). The CDR3 region is CASSESAAYNEQFF. Here the CDR3 DNA reads TGCGCCAGCAGTGAGTCGGCAGCCTACAATGAGCAGTTCTTC.

The V and J genes are TRBV30 and TRBJ1-6, with TRBD1 matching over 8 bases. This CDR3 is built from 13 residues. V lost 3 bases, J lost 10 bases, and 5 bases stayed unmatched. The V gene's germline CDR1 is GTSNPN and CDR2 SVGIG (reference sequence). CDR3 DNA: TGTGCCTGGAGCCGGGACAGGCAATCACCCCTCCACTTT. Translation gives CAWSRDRQSPLHF.

Turning to this clone: The sample has other DNA sequences that encode this CDR3 too. The chain combines TRBV11-2 with TRBJ1-4, with 9 bases that match TRBD1. The CDR3 is made up of 14 amino acids. J lost 3 bases, V lost 6 bases, and 2 bases had no gene match. Per the germline V gene, CDR1 is SGHAT and CDR2 is FQNNGV. This chain's CDR3 is CASRRQGANEKLFF. The CDR3 region has the DNA TGTGCCAGCAGGCGACAGGGGGCTAATGAAAAACTGTTTTTT.